The present T cell receptor beta chain was sequenced within a study of blood T cell repertoires in COVID-19. Study-wide background: The United States, Italy and Spain supplied acute and convalescent COVID-19 samples.

Repertoires were generated with immunoSEQ multiplex PCR, while TCRdb's copy carries only in-frame clones and drops some. The sample lists 200,000 or so clones; roughly 79% were seen once. The CDR3 sequence is 15 residues long. The V and J ends lost 4 bases and 5 bases respectively, with 14 bases between them. The V gene's germline CDR1 is KGHSH and CDR2 LQKENI. The genes are TRBV18 and TRBJ2-2; tentative D call: TRBD1 (6 bases). The sequenced sample consisted of peripheral blood. The TCR sequence derives from a man in his 60s with active or convalescent COVID-19. The CDR3 DNA reads as TGTGCCAGCTCACGGCCACCAGGGGAGACCGGGGAGCTGTTTTTT. Translated: CASSRPPGETGELFF.